The 18 T cell receptor beta chains in this list originate from one sample, sequenced in a study of CD8 T cells in ankylosing spondylitis. Study results and limitations: Seven to nine highly homologous variants formed a TCR beta motif that appeared characteristic of ankylosing spondylitis blood.

Their recognized antigens are unknown. TCRdb ran MiXCR on the 5' RACE reads and lists one entry per CDR3 protein. The data contain about 540,000 distinct CDR3 sequences, about 12% of them singletons. Sequenced: blood, either unsorted or a sorted T cell fraction (not recorded which). The receptors derive from a male donor with ankylosing spondylitis.

This chain joins TRBV18 and TRBJ2-1; D remains ambiguous. V was cut by 3 bases and J by 7 bases, with 10 bases left in between. The CDR3 totals 13 residues. Germline V lookup: CDR1 KGHSH, CDR2 LQKENI. The CDR3 region has the DNA TGTGCCAGCTCACCGACCAAAGGGAATGAGCAGTTCTTC. It translates to CASSPTKGNEQFF.

The chain is built from TRBV11-3 and TRBJ2-5, with 10 bases matching TRBD2. This CDR3 spans 15 amino acids. Germline values: CDR1 SGHNT, CDR2 YENEEA. Trimming at V came to 1 base and at J to 7 bases, leaving 6 bases not matched to a gene. The CDR3: CASSLALAGVWTQYF. The CDR3 nucleotides are TGTGCCAGCAGCTTAGCTCTAGCGGGAGTGTGGACCCAGTACTTC.

This clonotype was counted only a few times. The chain employs TRBV5-1 and TRBJ2-5, with D perhaps being TRBD1 or TRBD2 (5 bases each). The V end was cut by 4 bases, the J end by 2 bases, with 12 bases between. Germline assignment: CDR1 SGHRS and CDR2 YFSETQ. This CDR3 has 14 residues. Written as DNA, the CDR3 is TGCGCCAGCAGCGGGGGACGTTCACAAGAGACCCAGTACTTC. Translating gives CASSGGRSQETQYF.

This clonotype was counted between two and nine times. This sequence joins TRBV7-2 and TRBJ1-4; no clear D gene. The V gene lost 2 bases and the J gene lost 8 bases, with 6 bases spanning the gap. This CDR3 region has 12 residues. Germline lookup yields CDR1 SGHTA and CDR2 FQGNSA. The CDR3 DNA reads TGTGCCAGCAGCTTAACCACCGAAAAACTGTTTTTT. Amino acids: CASSLTTEKLFF.

A few counts support this clonotype. The chain carries TRBV7-9 and TRBJ1-2; D ambiguous. The V and J ends lost 3 bases and 6 bases respectively, with 8 bases between them. The CDR3 is 12 amino acids. Germline V gives CDR1 SEHNR, CDR2 FQNEAQ (reference sequence). The CDR3 loop is CASSFYPNGYTF. Written as DNA, the CDR3 is TGTGCCAGCAGCTTCTATCCGAATGGCTACACCTTC.

This clonotype was picked up a small number of times. The V gene is TRBV3-1, the J gene TRBJ2-1; 7 bases are shared with TRBD2. The germline CDR1 and CDR2 sequences are LGHDT and YNNKEL (reference sequence). J gave up 4 bases and V 4 bases, and 7 bases lay outside the gene matches. CDR3 length: 15 amino acids. Here the CDR3 DNA reads TGTGCCAGCAGCCCTAGCCTAGCGGTGTACAATGAGCAGTTCTTC. This sequence encodes CASSPSLAVYNEQFF.

V is TRBV20-1 and J is TRBJ2-5; D gene ambiguous. The CDR3 is 13 amino acids. Trimming shortened V by 5 bases and J by 0 bases, and 10 bases separated the two germline ends. From germline, CDR1 is DFQATT and CDR2 SNEGSKA (reference sequence). The CDR3: CSAYRPYQETQYF. The CDR3 DNA follows: TGCAGTGCTTACCGCCCGTACCAAGAGACCCAGTACTTC.

This chain uses TRBV5-1 with TRBJ2-7; D unresolved. V lost 0 bases and J 3 bases, leaving 10 bases between the germline ends. The CDR3 is 14 residues long. Germline values: CDR1 SGHRS, CDR2 YFSETQ. In DNA form, the CDR3 reads TGCGCCAGCAGCTTGGAACAGCGTGGCTACGAGCAGTACTTC. This translates into CASSLEQRGYEQYF.

The chain links TRBV20-1 to TRBJ2-7; 11 bases align to TRBD2. The V segment lost 6 bases and the J segment 0 bases; nucleotides outside the gene matches: 4. CDR1 is DFQATT and CDR2 is SNEGSKA in the germline V gene (reference sequence). This CDR3 is 14 amino acids long. The CDR3 region is CSALGTSGSYEQYF. CDR3 sequence (DNA): TGCAGTGCCCTTGGGACTAGCGGCTCCTACGAGCAGTACTTC.

This sequence joins TRBV7-6 and TRBJ1-1; TRBD1 aligns across 7 bases. Looked up from germline, CDR1 is SGHVS and CDR2 is FNYEAQ. This CDR3 region has 13 residues. Losses at the gene ends were 5 bases for V and 3 bases for J; bases not matched to a gene: 3. The CDR3 DNA reads TGTGCCAGCAGCCAGGGACAGTACACTGAAGCTTTCTTT. Amino acid sequence: CASSQGQYTEAFF.

This clonotype was observed many times. The chain carries TRBV6-2 or TRBV6-3 and TRBJ2-1; 7 positions agree with TRBD2. The CDR3 sequence is 16 residues long. The J segment lost 7 bases and the V segment lost 5 bases, leaving 14 bases of the junction unmatched. Looked up from germline, CDR1 is MNHEY and CDR2 is SVGEGT. The CDR3 region has the DNA TGTGCCAGCAGTCGCCTAGGCGCGGGAGACCTGAATGAGCAGTTCTTC. It is translated as CASSRLGAGDLNEQFF.

The chain combines TRBV12-3 or TRBV12-4 with TRBJ1-5; D not certain. Trimming took off 5 bases at V and 1 base at J, with 6 bases between the two ends. The length of the CDR3 is 13 residues. The CDR3 DNA is TGTGCCAGCAGTCGCCTAAGCAATCAGCCCCAGCATTTT. Protein sequence: CASSRLSNQPQHF.

This clonotype came up a few times. CDR3 protein: CATSEGGQGGYTF. CDR3 nucleotides: TGTGCCACATCCGAAGGGGGCCAGGGTGGCTACACCTTC. The chain employs TRBV15 and TRBJ1-2; 7 bases fit TRBD1. Germline V lookup: CDR1 LNHNV, CDR2 YYDKDF (reference sequence). The CDR3 has 13 residues. J lost 7 bases, V lost 9 bases, and 11 bases had no gene match.

The chain couples TRBV20-1 to TRBJ1-1; D not certain. The CDR3 contains 14 residues. V dropped 5 bases and J dropped 1 base, with 14 bases sitting between them. The germline V gene encodes CDR1 DFQATT and CDR2 SNEGSKA (reference sequence). The CDR3 DNA sequence: TGCAGTGCTCCATCATGGGCCCGGAACACTGAAGCTTTCTTT. Translating gives CSAPSWARNTEAFF.

This chain links TRBV7-9 with TRBJ2-1; tentative D call: TRBD1 (5 bases). V shed 6 bases and J shed 2 bases, with 17 bases lying between them. The CDR3 length is 16 residues. Germline V lookup: CDR1 SEHNR, CDR2 FQNEAQ (reference sequence). The CDR3 coding sequence is TGTGCCAGCAGTCCGTCAGACAGTATTCCCTACAATGAGCAGTTCTTC. It yields the protein CASSPSDSIPYNEQFF.

The rearrangement uses TRBV3-1 and TRBJ2-5; 10 nucleotides match TRBD2. V dropped 0 bases and J dropped 1; count of bases not matched to a gene: 5. Germline V CDR1 and CDR2: LGHDT, YNNKEL (reference sequence). The length of the CDR3 is 17 residues. As DNA, the CDR3 is TGTGCCAGCAGCCAAGATCAGCGGGAGGGCCTCCAAGAGACCCAGTACTTC. Translated: CASSQDQREGLQETQYF.

This sequence joins TRBV20-1 and TRBJ2-2, with 8 nucleotides matching TRBD2. The CDR3 runs to 18 residues. CDR1 and CDR2 (germline): DFQATT, SNEGSKA (reference sequence). The junction had 13 bases not matched to a gene; V was cut back by 3 bases and J by 1 base. CDR3 protein: CSARDTSGLWKNTGELFF. CDR3 sequence (DNA): TGCAGTGCTAGGGACACTAGCGGCCTTTGGAAGAACACCGGGGAGCTGTTTTTT.

This clonotype showed up many times. The genes are TRBV7-9 and TRBJ2-1; 7 bases are a match to TRBD2. V lost 5 bases and J lost 7; bases outside the gene matches: 8. This CDR3 contains 14 residues. The germline gives CDR1 SEHNR, CDR2 FQNEAQ (reference sequence). CDR3 coding DNA: TGTGCCAGCAGCCCCGGACTAGGGAGGAATGAGCAGTTCTTC. This sequence encodes CASSPGLGRNEQFF.